A selection of T cell receptor beta chains follows, all from one sample in a study of cytomegalovirus exposure and HLA in healthy donors. TCRdb's table, derived via immunoSEQ multiplex PCR, lists solely in-frame clones and lacks some. The sample gives around 150,000 clones, more than 75% of which show up once; around 3.2% is in the top ten. Sequencing was done on a sample of PBMCs. The receptors come from a human donor in good health. CDR3s include the opening cysteine and the closing phenylalanine or tryptophan. Fields, in order: V gene, J gene, CDR3 protein.

>TRBV28|TRBJ2-2
CASSPSGSRDTGELFF
>TRBV4-1|TRBJ1-2
CASSGVRQGGDFHTF
>TRBV2|TRBJ1-2
CASRRDSVRGYTF
>TRBV28|TRBJ1-5
CASSFPNQPQHF
>TRBV6-1|TRBJ1-1
CASSVHPGAFF
>TRBV4-3|TRBJ1-5
CASSQDHGGFRDQPQHF
>TRBV2|TRBJ1-2
CASSPLDGYTF
>TRBV2|TRBJ2-2
CASSLQGAKVTGELFF
>TRBV7-9|TRBJ2-6
CASSLMGQGAGGANVLTF
>TRBV4-1|TRBJ2-7
CASSQYWLSLPTYEQYF
>TRBV19|TRBJ1-5
CASSPIFPGQGLNSNQPQHF
>TRBV19|TRBJ2-1
CASSIGASSYNEQFF
>TRBV7-3|TRBJ2-1
CASSWGRARAGLNEQFF
>TRBV6-5|TRBJ2-7
CASSKTSGYSYEQYF
>TRBV10-3|TRBJ1-1
CAISGQGGNTEAFF
>TRBV2|TRBJ2-7
CASSEYQGPGSYEQYF
>TRBV2|TRBJ1-1
CASSEAPGQVSTEAFF
>TRBV7-6|TRBJ2-1
CASSSAVWSSYNEQFF